Below, 10 T cell receptor beta chains from the same sample are listed, as sequenced in a study of T cell responses to AZD1222 COVID-19 vaccine. Profiling relied on immunoSEQ multiplex PCR, and the TCRdb table lists in-frame clones only, not all of them. The table includes about 110,000 clones, around 82% detected once. The input for sequencing was peripheral blood, taken on day 0 of AZD1222 vaccination. The receptors shown here come from an adult in good health.

The chain is built from TRBV18 and TRBJ1-1, with D unclear. Germline V gives CDR1 KGHSH, CDR2 LQKENI. Trimming took off 4 bases at V and 5 bases at J, with 11 bases between the two ends. There are 13 residues in the CDR3. CDR3 sequence (DNA): TGTGCCAGCTCACTCCTGGGAGAGACTGAAGCTTTCTTT. Translation gives CASSLLGETEAFF. Based on the CDR3 plus reference TRBV18 and TRBJ1-1, the full variable domain is NAGVMQNPRHLVRRRGQEARLRCSPMKGHSHVYWYRQLPEEGLKFMVYLQKENIIDESGMPKERFSAEFPKEGPSILRIQQVVRGDSAAYFCASSLLGETEAFFGQGTRLTVV.

The chain is built from TRBV5-1 and TRBJ1-1; the D is unclear. Trimming stripped 0 bases from V and 0 bases from J, with 9 bases between. The CDR3 is made up of 15 amino acids. Germline V CDR1 and CDR2: SGHRS, YFSETQ. The CDR3 loop is CASSLVAGMNTEAFF. DNA of the CDR3: TGCGCCAGCAGCTTGGTCGCGGGCATGAACACTGAAGCTTTCTTT.

This clone was detected many times. V usage is TRBV7-2 and J usage is TRBJ1-3; no reliable D call. The CDR3 runs to 12 residues. The germline V and J ends were trimmed by 5 bases and 7 bases, with 9 bases remaining between them. Germline CDR1 reads SGHTA; CDR2 reads FQGNSA. The CDR3 here is CASSPGSNTIYF. The CDR3 region has the DNA TGTGCCAGCAGCCCCGGGAGCAACACCATATATTTT.

This chain connects TRBV5-4 to TRBJ2-7, with TRBD1 as a possible D gene (5 bases). Germline V CDR1 and CDR2: SGHNT, YYREEE (reference sequence). This CDR3 comprises 14 residues. Trimming took 1 base from V and 3 from J, leaving 11 bases between them. In nucleotides, the CDR3 is TGTGCCAGCAGCTTGACAGGTACTTTCTACGAGCAGTACTTC. Translating it yields CASSLTGTFYEQYF.

This rearrangement joins TRBV5-1 to TRBJ2-5; a weak D match, TRBD2 (6 bases). Trimming cost V 3 bases and J 0 bases, with 6 bases left between them. This CDR3 has 13 residues. Germline lookup yields CDR1 SGHRS and CDR2 YFSETQ. The DNA of the CDR3 is TGCGCCAGCAGCTGGGGGGACCAAGAGACCCAGTACTTC. Its translation is CASSWGDQETQYF.

The chain is built from TRBV5-6 and TRBJ1-2; D possibly corresponds to TRBD1 (6 bases). This CDR3 has 14 amino acids. CDR1 and CDR2 (germline): SGHDT, YYEEEE. V gave up 1 base and J gave up 6 bases, with 13 bases separating them. CDR3 loop: CASSLTGSGDGYTF. CDR3 DNA: TGTGCCAGCAGCTTGACAGGGAGTGGCGATGGCTACACCTTC.

The rearrangement uses TRBV6-6 and TRBJ1-5, with 7 bases fitting TRBD1. There are 15 residues in the CDR3. The germline CDR1 and CDR2 sequences are MNHNY and SVGAGI (reference sequence). V lost 5 bases and J lost 3; bases outside the gene matches: 7. The CDR3 sequence: CASSTLGQDNQPQHF. In nucleotides, the CDR3 is TGTGCCAGCAGTACCCTTGGACAGGACAATCAGCCCCAGCATTTT.

With respect to this clone: One base away lies a much larger clone, so this may be a sequencing read error. The same CDR3 is also encoded by other DNA sequences in this sample. This chain joins TRBV5-6 and TRBJ2-7, with TRBD2 matching over 9 bases. Germline lookup yields CDR1 SGHDT and CDR2 YYEEEE. The CDR3 has 14 residues. V lost 2 bases to trimming and J lost 4 bases; unmatched junction nucleotides: 4. CDR3 in amino acids: CASSFPGLAYEQYF. The CDR3 DNA is TGTGCCAGCAGCTTCCCGGGACTAGCATACGAGCAGTACTTC.

The CDR3 spells CASSFRGNTGELFF. The CDR3 region has the DNA TGTGCCAGCAGCTTCCGGGGGAACACCGGGGAGCTGTTTTTT. V usage is TRBV7-3 and J usage is TRBJ2-2, with D tentatively TRBD2 (5 bases). Germline V CDR1 and CDR2: SGHTA, FQGTGA. V was clipped by 3 bases and J by 1 base, with 6 bases between them. CDR3 size: 14 residues.

This clone was counted a single time. The rearrangement joins TRBV12-5 to TRBJ2-2; no definite D call. The V end lost 1 base, the J end lost 4 bases, and 10 bases lay between the germline ends. Germline V CDR1 and CDR2: LGHNT, FRNRAP. This CDR3 spans 15 amino acids. In DNA form, the CDR3 reads TGTGCTAGTGGTTTGGGCGAGCCGGGCACCGGGGAGCTGTTTTTT. It yields the protein CASGLGEPGTGELFF.